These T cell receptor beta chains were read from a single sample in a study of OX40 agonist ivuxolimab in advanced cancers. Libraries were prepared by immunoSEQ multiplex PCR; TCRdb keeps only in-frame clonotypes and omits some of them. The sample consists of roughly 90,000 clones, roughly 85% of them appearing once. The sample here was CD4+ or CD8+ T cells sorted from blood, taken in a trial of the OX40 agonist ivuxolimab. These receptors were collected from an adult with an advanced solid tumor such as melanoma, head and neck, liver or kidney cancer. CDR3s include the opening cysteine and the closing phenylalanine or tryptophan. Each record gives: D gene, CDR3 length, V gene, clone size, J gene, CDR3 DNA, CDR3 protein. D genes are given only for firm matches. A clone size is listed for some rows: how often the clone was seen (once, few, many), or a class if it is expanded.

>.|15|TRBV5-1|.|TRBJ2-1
TGCGCCAGCAGCTTCGGGGGCCCTCCCAACAATGAGCAGTTCTTC
CASSFGGPPNNEQFF
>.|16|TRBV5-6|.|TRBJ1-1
TGTGCCAGCAGCTCTTTGGTCAGGGGCGGAATCACTGAAGCTTTCTTT
CASSSLVRGGITEAFF
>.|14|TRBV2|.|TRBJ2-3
TGTGCCAGCAGCCAGATTGCTAGCACAGATACGCAGTATTTT
CASSQIASTDTQYF
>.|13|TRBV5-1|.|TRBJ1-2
TGCGCCAGCAGCTTGGAACAGGGCTATGGCTACACCTTC
CASSLEQGYGYTF
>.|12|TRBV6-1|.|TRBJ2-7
TGTGCCAGCAGTGAACACCGGTACGAGCAGTACTTC
CASSEHRYEQYF
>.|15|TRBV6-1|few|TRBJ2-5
TGTGCCAGCAGTGAAGAGGCGGGGAAGGGCGAGACCCAGTACTTC
CASSEEAGKGETQYF
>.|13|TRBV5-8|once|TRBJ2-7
TGTGCCAGCAGCTTGTATCGGGGGCGCGAGCAGTACTTC
CASSLYRGREQYF
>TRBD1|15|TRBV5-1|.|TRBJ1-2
TGCGCCAGCAGCTTGGCCACGGGAGGGGGCGATGGCTACACCTTC
CASSLATGGGDGYTF
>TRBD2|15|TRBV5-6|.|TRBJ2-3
TGTGCCAGCAGCTTGCTCGGGGGGGCCGAAGATACGCAGTATTTT
CASSLLGGAEDTQYF
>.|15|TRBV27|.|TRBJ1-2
TGTGCCAGCAGTTTATACCCTGGACGGTCCTATGGCTACACCTTC
CASSLYPGRSYGYTF
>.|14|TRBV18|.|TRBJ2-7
TGTGCCAGCTCACCAGGCAGTCCTTCCGACGAGCAGTACTTC
CASSPGSPSDEQYF
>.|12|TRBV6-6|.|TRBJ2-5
TGTGCCAGCAGTTACTCTCCCGAGACCCAGTACTTC
CASSYSPETQYF
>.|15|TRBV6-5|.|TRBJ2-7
TGTGCCAGCAGACACGACGGGGGGCTTTCCTACGAGCAGTACTTC
CASRHDGGLSYEQYF
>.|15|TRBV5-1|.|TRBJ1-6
TGCGCCAGCAGCTTGGGGACCCAAAATAATTCACCCCTCCACTTT
CASSLGTQNNSPLHF
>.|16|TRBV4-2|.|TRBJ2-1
TGTGCCAGCAGCCCGACCGGGCGGGATATCAACGGTGGGCAGTTCTTC
CASSPTGRDINGGQFF
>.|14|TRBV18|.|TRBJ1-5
TGTGCCAGCTCACCGGCCAGCGTCAATCAGCCCCAGCATTTT
CASSPASVNQPQHF
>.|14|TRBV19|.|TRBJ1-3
TGTGCCGCCAGTAGTATGATGGCTGGAAACACCATATATTTT
CAASSMMAGNTIYF
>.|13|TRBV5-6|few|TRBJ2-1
TGTGCCAGCAGCTCTCGGGGGCGGGATGAGCAGTTCTTC
CASSSRGRDEQFF
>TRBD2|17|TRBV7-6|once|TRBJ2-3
TGTGCCAGCAGCATCCTGAACCGACTAGCTTCCACAGATACGCAGTATTTT
CASSILNRLASTDTQYF
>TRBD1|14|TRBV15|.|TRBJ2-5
TGTGCCACCAGCAGAGACGACAGGGGCGAGACCCAGTACTTC
CATSRDDRGETQYF
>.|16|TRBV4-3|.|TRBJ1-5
TGCGCCAGCAGCCAAGACCACCGGGACCCCAATCAGCCCCAGCATTTT
CASSQDHRDPNQPQHF
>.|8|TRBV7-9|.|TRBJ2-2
TGTTCGCCCGGGGAGCTGTTTTTT
CSPGELFF
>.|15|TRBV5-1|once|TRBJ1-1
TGCGCCAGCAGCTCATTTATAGACGGGAACACTGAAGCTTTCTTT
CASSSFIDGNTEAFF
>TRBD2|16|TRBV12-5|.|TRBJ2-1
TGTGCTAGTGGTTTGGACTTGGGGACTAGACCCAATGAGCAGTTCTTC
CASGLDLGTRPNEQFF
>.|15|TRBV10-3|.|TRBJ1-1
TGTGCCATCAGTGAGAAGAGGGGAGGGTCCGCTGAAGCTTTCTTT
CAISEKRGGSAEAFF
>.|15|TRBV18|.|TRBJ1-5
TGTGCCAGCTCACCAAACGGGGCGTCCAATCAGCCCCAGCATTTT
CASSPNGASNQPQHF
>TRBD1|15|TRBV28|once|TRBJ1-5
TGTGCCAGCAGTTCGGGTCGACAGGGGGATCAGCCCCAGCATTTT
CASSSGRQGDQPQHF
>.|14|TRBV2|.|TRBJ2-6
TGTGCCAGGGGTGGGGGCTCTGGGGCCAACGTCCTGACTTTC
CARGGGSGANVLTF
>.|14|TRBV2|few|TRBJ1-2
TGTGCCAGCAGTCCCCGGGTAAGAGGGGACGGCTACACCTTC
CASSPRVRGDGYTF
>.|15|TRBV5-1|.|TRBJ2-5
TGCGCCAGCAGCTTGGTTGGGACGGAACAAGAGACCCAGTACTTC
CASSLVGTEQETQYF
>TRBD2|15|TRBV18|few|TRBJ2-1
TGTGCCAGCTCCCTAAGCCTAGCGGAGATCAATGAGCAGTTCTTC
CASSLSLAEINEQFF
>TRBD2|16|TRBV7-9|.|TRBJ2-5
TGTGCCAGCAGCTTAGCGGAACTAGCGGGACAGAAGACCCAGTACTTC
CASSLAELAGQKTQYF
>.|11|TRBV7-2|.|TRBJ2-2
TGTGCCAGCAGCCCAGGCGGGGAGCTGTTTTTT
CASSPGGELFF
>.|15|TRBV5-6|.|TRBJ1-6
TGTGCCAGCAGCTTGGAACAGAGACTCACTTCACCCCTCCACTTT
CASSLEQRLTSPLHF
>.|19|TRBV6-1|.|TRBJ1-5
TGTGCCAGCAGTGGCCCGAATCCCGGGGCGGACTATAGCAATCAGCCCCAGCATTTT
CASSGPNPGADYSNQPQHF
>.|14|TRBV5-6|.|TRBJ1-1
TGTGCCAGCAGCTTTGGGTTCTGGAGCGCTGAAGCTTTCTTT
CASSFGFWSAEAFF
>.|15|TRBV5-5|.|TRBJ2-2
TGTGCCAGCAGCTTGTATCGGACGAACACCGGGGAGCTGTTTTTT
CASSLYRTNTGELFF
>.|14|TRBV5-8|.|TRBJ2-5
TGTGCCAGCAGCGAGGGATTTGGGAGAGAGACCCAGTACTTC
CASSEGFGRETQYF
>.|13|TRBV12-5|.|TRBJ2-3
TGTGCTAGTGGTTTGTCCGGGACGGATACGCAGTATTTT
CASGLSGTDTQYF
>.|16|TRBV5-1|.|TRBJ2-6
TGCGCCAGCAGCTTGATCCCAACTTCTGGGGCCAACGTCCTGACTTTC
CASSLIPTSGANVLTF
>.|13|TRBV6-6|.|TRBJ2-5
TGTGCCAGCAGTGCCTGGGGACCAGGGGCCCAGTACTTC
CASSAWGPGAQYF
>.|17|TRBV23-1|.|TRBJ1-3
TGCGCCAGCAGTCAATCTGGGGGACTCCTACCTGGAAACACCATATATTTT
CASSQSGGLLPGNTIYF
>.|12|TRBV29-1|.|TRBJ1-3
TGCAGCGTAGGCCACTCTGGAAACACCATATATTTT
CSVGHSGNTIYF
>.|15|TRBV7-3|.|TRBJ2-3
TGTGCCAGCAGCTCTGGATGGGTCTCCACAGATACGCAGTATTTT
CASSSGWVSTDTQYF
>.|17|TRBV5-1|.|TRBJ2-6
TGCGCCAGCAACTTACAGGGATCCCCCTCTGGGGCCAACGTCCTGACTTTC
CASNLQGSPSGANVLTF